The 10 T cell receptor beta chains given below trace back to one sample, sequenced in a study of beta chain features in type 1 diabetes. Expressed TCRB transcripts got sequenced, as all isolated RNA was reverse transcribed. Assay: immunoSEQ multiplex PCR; the TCRdb copy retains only in-frame clones and omits some. The table has 250,000 to 350,000 clones, approximately 10% seen once. Material: naive CD4+ T cells from blood. These receptors originate from a woman between 25 and 40 years old in good health.

This clone was found a few times. The rearrangement links TRBV27 to TRBJ2-2, with D tentatively TRBD2 (5 bases). V lost 6 bases and J lost 6, with 11 bases in between. Germline V gives CDR1 MNHEY, CDR2 SMNVEV (reference sequence). The CDR3 totals 13 residues. Written as DNA, the CDR3 is TGTGCCAGCAGGCCCTCGGGATCCGGGGAGCTGTTTTTT. Protein product: CASRPSGSGELFF.

This clone came up once. This chain joins TRBV7-9 and TRBJ1-4; D unclear. The CDR3 sequence is 12 residues long. Trimming pared 3 bases from V and 6 bases from J, leaving 5 bases between. The germline V gene has CDR1 SEHNR and CDR2 FQNEAQ (reference sequence). The CDR3 DNA is TGTGCCAGCAGCTTCGGGGATGAAAAACTGTTTTTT. Its translation: CASSFGDEKLFF.

The sample holds a few counts of this clone. J is TRBJ2-5 and V is TRBV28; D is undetermined. V gave up 3 bases and J gave up 0 bases, with 11 bases separating them. The CDR3 runs to 15 residues. Germline V lookup: CDR1 MDHEN, CDR2 SYDVKM. As DNA, the CDR3 is TGTGCCAGCAGTTTTGGCAGAGGAGACCAAGAGACCCAGTACTTC. This translates into CASSFGRGDQETQYF.

The chain is built from TRBV2 and TRBJ2-4; a possible D gene is TRBD1 (5 bases). The CDR3 has 13 amino acids. Germline lookup yields CDR1 SNHLY and CDR2 FYNNEI. The V end lost 6 bases, the J end lost 8 bases, and 14 bases lay between the germline ends. The CDR3 DNA follows: TGTGCCAGCAGGGCCGCTTCAGGGTACATTCAGTACTTC. As protein: CASRAASGYIQYF.

This clone was counted only a few times. The V and J genes are TRBV6-5 and TRBJ1-2; 8 bases match TRBD1. Germline V gene data show CDR1 as MNHEY and CDR2 as SVGAGI. V dropped 2 bases and J dropped 8; count of bases not matched to a gene: 10. The CDR3 is 15 residues long. DNA of the CDR3: TGTGCCAGCAGTTACCAAGGACAGGGACTCACAGGCTACACCTTC. It yields the protein CASSYQGQGLTGYTF.

The rearrangement uses TRBV19 and TRBJ2-7, with D possibly being TRBD1 (5 bases). In germline, CDR1 is LNHDA, CDR2 SQIVND (reference sequence). The CDR3 is made up of 15 amino acids. Between the trimmed V and J ends, which lost 3 bases and 0 bases, there was a span of 12 bases. CDR3 nucleotide sequence: TGTGCCAGTAGTATCGCGGCAGGGATCTCCTACGAGCAGTACTTC. Translated: CASSIAAGISYEQYF.

The table lists this clone with a few counts. J is TRBJ2-6 and V is TRBV30, with D maybe TRBD1 (6 bases). Germline V lookup: CDR1 GTSNPN, CDR2 SVGIG (reference sequence). The CDR3 loop spans 15 amino acids. V was shortened by 3 bases and J by 4 bases, with 13 bases between the two germline ends. CDR3 amino acids: CAWSAGDSGANVLTF. In nucleotides, the CDR3 is TGTGCCTGGAGCGCAGGGGATTCGGGGGCCAACGTCCTGACTTTC. The full variable domain, in which reference TRBV30 and TRBJ2-6 provide the parts outside the CDR3, is SQTIHQWPATLVQPVGSPLSLECTVEGTSNPNLYWYRQAAGRGLQLLFYSVGIGQISSEVPQNLSASRPQDRQFILSSKKLLLSDSGFYLCAWSAGDSGANVLTFGAGSRLTVL.

The genes are TRBV9 and TRBJ2-7, with D possibly TRBD1 on 6 matching bases. The V gene's germline CDR1 is SGDLS and CDR2 YYNGEE. This CDR3 region has 13 residues. V was trimmed by 3 bases and J by 4 bases, leaving 11 bases between them. CDR3 in DNA: TGTGCCAGCAGCGCCCCACAGGGATACGAGCAGTACTTC. Translating gives CASSAPQGYEQYF.

This clone has just a few counts. The chain uses TRBV19 and TRBJ2-3, with D perhaps TRBD2 (6 bases). The CDR3 has 14 residues. With 6 bases removed from V and 6 bases from J, the gap between germline ends came to 16 bases. Germline V gene sequence: CDR1 LNHDA, CDR2 SQIVND (reference sequence). The CDR3 region has the DNA TGTGCCAGTAGGACGGACGGGAGACCTGATACGCAGTATTTT. Protein product: CASRTDGRPDTQYF.

This clone was counted only a few times. The chain uses TRBV6-6 and TRBJ2-7; TRBD1 agrees at 9 bases. V was pared by 0 bases and J by 5 bases, with 8 bases of the junction left unmatched. Germline-derived CDR1 and CDR2 are MNHNY and SVGAGI (reference sequence). This CDR3 is built from 16 residues. CDR3 protein: CASSYSGTGSKDEQYF. CDR3 nucleotide sequence: TGTGCCAGCAGTTACTCGGGGACAGGGAGTAAAGACGAGCAGTACTTC.